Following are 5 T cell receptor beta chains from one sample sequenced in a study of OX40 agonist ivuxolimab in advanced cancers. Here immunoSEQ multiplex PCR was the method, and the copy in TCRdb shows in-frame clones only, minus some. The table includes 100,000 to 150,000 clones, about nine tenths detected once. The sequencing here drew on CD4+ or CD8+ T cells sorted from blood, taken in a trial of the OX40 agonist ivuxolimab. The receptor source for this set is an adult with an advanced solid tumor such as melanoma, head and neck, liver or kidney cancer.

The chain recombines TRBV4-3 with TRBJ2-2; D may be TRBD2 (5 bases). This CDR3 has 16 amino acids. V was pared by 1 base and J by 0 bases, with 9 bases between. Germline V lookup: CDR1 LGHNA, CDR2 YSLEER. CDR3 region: CASSQALAANTGELFF. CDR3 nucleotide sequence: TGCGCCAGCAGCCAAGCCCTAGCAGCGAACACCGGGGAGCTGTTTTTT.

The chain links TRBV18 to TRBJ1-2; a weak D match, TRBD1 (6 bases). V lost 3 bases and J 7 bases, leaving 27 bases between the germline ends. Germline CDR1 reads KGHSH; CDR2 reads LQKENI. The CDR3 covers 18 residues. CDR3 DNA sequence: TGTGCCAGCTCACCCACTTTTGGAGCATGGGGGGCGCCGGCTGGCTACACCTTC. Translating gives CASSPTFGAWGAPAGYTF.

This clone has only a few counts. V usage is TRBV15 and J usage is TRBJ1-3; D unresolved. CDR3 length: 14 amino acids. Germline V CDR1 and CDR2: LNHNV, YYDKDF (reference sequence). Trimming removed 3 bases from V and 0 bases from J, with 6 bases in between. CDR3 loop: CATSRESSGNTIYF. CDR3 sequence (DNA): TGTGCCACCAGCAGGGAGAGCTCTGGAAACACCATATATTTT.

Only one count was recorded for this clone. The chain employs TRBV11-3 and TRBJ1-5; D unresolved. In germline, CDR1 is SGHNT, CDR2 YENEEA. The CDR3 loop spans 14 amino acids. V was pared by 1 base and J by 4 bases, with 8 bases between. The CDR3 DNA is TGTGCCAGCAGCTTAGCACCGACTAATCAGCCCCAGCATTTT. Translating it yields CASSLAPTNQPQHF. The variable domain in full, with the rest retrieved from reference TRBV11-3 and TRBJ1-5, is EAGVVQSPRYKIIEKKQPVAFWCNPISGHNTLYWYLQNLGQGPELLIRYENEEAVDDSQLPKDRFSAERLKGVDSTLKIQPAELGDSAVYLCASSLAPTNQPQHFGDGTRLSIL.

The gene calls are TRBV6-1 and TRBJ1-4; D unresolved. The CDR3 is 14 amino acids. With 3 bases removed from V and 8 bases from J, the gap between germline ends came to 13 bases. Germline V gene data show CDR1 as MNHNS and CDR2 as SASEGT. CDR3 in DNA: TGTGCCAGCAGTGAGGTCGGGGTTTGGGAAAAACTGTTTTTT. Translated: CASSEVGVWEKLFF.